This TCR beta chain was sequenced for a study of blood T cell repertoires in COVID-19 (dated by TCRdb to the early 2020s). A note on the overall study: Samples covering the acute and convalescent phases of COVID-19 were provided by collaborators in the United States, Italy and Spain. Where available, HLA class I and class II types were taken from metadata supplied by the sample provider and were not determined by assay-based typing. The repertoires were released in a freely available public database meant as a resource for research on the immune response to SARS-CoV-2. Nearly every sample came with metadata listing a de-identified subject ID, COVID-19 status, age in years and sex. Deeply sampled blood TCRbeta repertoires from subjects exposed to, actively infected with, or recovered from COVID-19 were included in the dataset. Samples came from the ongoing ImmuneRACE study (first 160 participants) plus 1,254 subjects from 6 global collaborators. The material from the prospective study consisted of cDNA or gDNA derived from T cells, B-cell-depleted T cells, or PBMCs.

General findings and caveats noted by the study authors: The amount of clinical and demographic metadata varied by source and participant and was provided uncurated.

TCRbeta CDR3 regions were amplified from genomic DNA by means of the immunoSEQ Assay, a bias-controlled multiplex PCR. From the authors' description of their analysis: Within the assay, amplification of reference gene primers was used to estimate how many nucleated cells each sample contained. Sequence reads were collapsed and filtered to measure the absolute abundance of every unique TCRbeta CDR3 rearrangement. For each sample, productive Simpson clonality was calculated by taking the square root of Simpson's diversity index across productive rearrangements. Sourced from immuneACCESS, this table was stored by TCRdb with only in-frame sequences that have V and J called. A share of the clones is absent; for the studies checked, an unresolved V gene accounts for under half, and the remainder has no known explanation. V and J calls and clone size come straight from that table; D and trimming were deduced from the DNA. Recorded for this sample are tens of thousands of clones; 88% of them occurred a single time. About 7.6% of the sample belongs to the ten largest clones.

Including the terminal cysteine and phenylalanine, the CDR3 comprises 15 residues. CDR3 DNA is the only sequence kept; it has 45 bases, read in frame from the first base. V loses 3 bases, J loses 1 base, and the germline ends lie 12 bases apart. Based on the germline V gene (reference sequence), the CDR1 and CDR2 sequences are LNHDA and SQIVND. About this clone itself: Its cognate antigen has yet to be identified. There are no base qualities to consult, and no much larger clone falls within one base.

Whole blood was collected in K2EDTA tubes by collaborating institutions according to the institutions' own protocols. Collaborator samples were shipped for TCRbeta analysis as frozen whole blood, isolated PBMCs, or DNA extracted from either sample type. This TCR derives from a woman aged 65 to 85 with acute or convalescent COVID-19. The sequenced sample consisted of peripheral blood. The V and J segments used are TRBV19 and TRBJ1-1, with no reliable assignment of the D segment. The CDR3 has the sequence CASSIRGGKNTEAFF. DNA sequence: TGTGCCAGTAGTATCCGGGGAGGGAAGAACACTGAAGCTTTCTTT.